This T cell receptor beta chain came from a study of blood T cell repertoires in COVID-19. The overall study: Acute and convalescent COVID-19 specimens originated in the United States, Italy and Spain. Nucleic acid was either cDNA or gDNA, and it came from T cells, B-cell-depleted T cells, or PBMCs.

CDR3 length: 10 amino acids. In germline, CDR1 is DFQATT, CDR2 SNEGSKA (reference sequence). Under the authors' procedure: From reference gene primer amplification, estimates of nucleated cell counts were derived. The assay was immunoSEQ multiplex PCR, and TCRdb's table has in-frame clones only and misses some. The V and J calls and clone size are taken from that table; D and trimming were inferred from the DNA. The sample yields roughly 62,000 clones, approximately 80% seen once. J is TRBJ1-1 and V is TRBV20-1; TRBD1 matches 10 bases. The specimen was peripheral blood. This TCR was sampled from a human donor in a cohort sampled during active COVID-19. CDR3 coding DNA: TGCAGCGTGACAGGGGGCCAAACTTTCTTT. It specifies CSVTGGQTFF.